This T cell receptor (beta chain) emerged from a study of shared clonotypes between healthy human individuals. Naive CD8 cells lacked CD45RO, underwent positive selection for CCR7 and left out terminally differentiated effector memory CD45RA+ cells. Sequencing was performed with immunoSEQ multiplex PCR; in TCRdb, only in-frame clones are kept and a portion is missing. The sample lists 1.5 million to 2.5 million clones, approximately 95% occurring once. Germline CDR1 is SGHVS and CDR2 is FQNEAQ. V was cut by 7 bases and J by 2 bases, with 12 bases left in between. This CDR3 has 13 residues. The source of this sequence is a man younger than 35 in good health. Sequencing was carried out using naive CD8+ T cells sorted from blood. The chain joins TRBV7-8 to TRBJ2-7; D is ambiguous. CDR3 loop: CASMSDLPYEQYF. CDR3 DNA sequence: TGTGCCAGCATGTCAGACCTTCCCTACGAGCAGTACTTC.